One sample yielded the 15 T cell receptor beta chains listed below, sequenced in a study of blood T cell repertoires in COVID-19. Using immunoSEQ multiplex PCR, the repertoire was profiled, and TCRdb retains in-frame clones only, with some absent. The sample includes about 92,000 clones, about 90% seen only once; the top ten take roughly 1.8%. The sequenced material came from peripheral blood. These receptors came from a human donor with active COVID-19. The donor label of this sample is uncertain.

This chain uses TRBV10-3 with TRBJ2-7, with 8 bases lining up with TRBD1. CDR3 length equals 13 residues. V lost 11 bases and J lost 4; bases outside the gene matches: 10. CDR1 and CDR2 (germline): ENHRY, SYGVKD. CDR3 sequence (DNA): TGTGCCGCATCAACAGGGGGAATTTACGAGCAGTACTTC. It yields the protein CAASTGGIYEQYF.

The gene calls are TRBV28 and TRBJ2-2; 9 bases match TRBD1. The V segment lost 4 bases and the J segment 10 bases; nucleotides outside the gene matches: 13. This CDR3 region has 16 residues. Germline CDR1 and CDR2: MDHEN and SYDVKM. The CDR3 spells CASSYYTGGPDQELFF. Written as DNA, the CDR3 is TGTGCCAGCAGTTACTATACAGGGGGCCCGGACCAGGAGCTGTTTTTT.

The rearrangement uses TRBV5-1 and TRBJ2-5, with TRBD2 matching 7 bases. The CDR3 runs to 14 residues. CDR1 SGHRS and CDR2 YFSETQ come from the germline V gene. V shed 0 bases and J 4 bases; nucleotides not matched to a gene: 3. The CDR3 sequence is CASSLGTSSETQYF. CDR3 DNA sequence: TGCGCCAGCAGCTTGGGGACTAGTTCAGAGACCCAGTACTTC.

This clone was recorded only once. The chain employs TRBV6-4 and TRBJ1-6, with D perhaps TRBD1 (5 bases). V dropped 0 bases and J dropped 0 bases, with 27 bases sitting between them. CDR3 length: 23 residues. Germline V lookup: CDR1 MRHNA, CDR2 SNTAGT. The CDR3 DNA is TGTGCCAGCAGTGACTCGATTATCCCCACAGGTTGGGGCCGAGGCTCCTATAATTCACCCCTCCACTTT. Translating gives CASSDSIIPTGWGRGSYNSPLHF.

J is TRBJ2-3 and V is TRBV5-4; the match to TRBD1 covers 7 bases. Germline CDR1 and CDR2: SGHNT and YYREEE (reference sequence). V was pared by 3 bases and J by 6 bases, with 4 bases of the junction left unmatched. This CDR3 contains 13 residues. CDR3: CASSSQGVDTQYF. CDR3 sequence (DNA): TGTGCCAGCAGCTCCCAGGGGGTGGATACGCAGTATTTT.

The chain joins TRBV4-3 to TRBJ2-7; D gene uncertain. V was clipped by 0 bases and J by 0 bases, with 6 bases between them. Germline assignment: CDR1 LGHNA and CDR2 YSLEER. The CDR3 consists of 14 residues. As DNA, the CDR3 is TGCGCCAGCAGCCAAGACAAGAGCTCCTACGAGCAGTACTTC. Its translation: CASSQDKSSYEQYF.

V gene TRBV5-1 combines with J gene TRBJ2-3, with 7 bases identical to TRBD1. After removal of 3 bases from V and 2 bases from J, the junction contained 6 bases not matched to a gene. The V gene's germline CDR1 is SGHRS and CDR2 YFSETQ. The CDR3 extends over 15 amino acids. The CDR3 DNA sequence: TGCGCCAGCAGCTATAGACAGGGAAACACAGATACGCAGTATTTT. Amino acid sequence: CASSYRQGNTDTQYF.

V usage is TRBV19 and J usage is TRBJ2-2, with TRBD1 matching 7 bases. The CDR3 covers 15 residues. The germline gives CDR1 LNHDA, CDR2 SQIVND (reference sequence). The J segment lost 5 bases and the V segment lost 2 bases, leaving 5 bases of the junction unmatched. In nucleotides, the CDR3 is TGTGCCAGTAGTATACAGGGGGTTAGGACCGGGGAGCTGTTTTTT. Its protein product is CASSIQGVRTGELFF.

This clone was seen once. The V gene is TRBV6-5, the J gene TRBJ1-1, with D perhaps matching TRBD1 (6 bases). The germline gives CDR1 MNHEY, CDR2 SVGAGI. V was cut by 8 bases and J by 6 bases, with 19 bases left in between. This CDR3 comprises 14 residues. The CDR3 reads CASHTGGGRSEAFF. CDR3 bases: TGTGCCAGCCATACCGGGGGGGGGCGGTCTGAAGCTTTCTTT.

The chain is built from TRBV6-5 and TRBJ1-5; D unclear. The germline V gene has CDR1 MNHEY and CDR2 SVGAGI. Trimming left V 10 bases short and J 3 bases short, with 10 bases between. CDR3 size: 12 residues. The CDR3 sequence: CAITQNNQPQHF. In DNA form, the CDR3 reads TGTGCCATCACACAAAACAATCAGCCCCAGCATTTT.

The rearrangement links TRBV5-4 to TRBJ2-7; TRBD2 might be the D (5 bases). The germline CDR1 and CDR2 sequences are SGHNT and YYREEE (reference sequence). The CDR3 runs 12 residues. V lost 4 bases, J lost 3 bases, and 8 bases lay in between. The DNA of the CDR3 is TGTGCCAGCAGCGGGAGCAGCTACGAGCAGTACTTC. Translated, it gives CASSGSSYEQYF.

The rearrangement uses TRBV27 and TRBJ2-7, with TRBD1 as a possible D gene (6 bases). Looked up from germline, CDR1 is MNHEY and CDR2 is SMNVEV (reference sequence). CDR3 length: 14 amino acids. The V end lost 3 bases, the J end lost 3 bases, and 12 bases lay between the germline ends. CDR3 DNA sequence: TGTGCCAGCAGTTTCGGACAGACTATCTACGAGCAGTACTTC. Amino acids: CASSFGQTIYEQYF.

This clone was seen a handful of times. The genes are TRBV27 and TRBJ2-1; TRBD2 is a possible D gene (6 bases). The CDR3 is 15 residues long. V gave up 3 bases and J gave up 4 bases, with 13 bases separating them. Germline CDR1 and CDR2: MNHEY and SMNVEV (reference sequence). The CDR3 is CASSFGGEGYNEQFF. CDR3 nucleotide sequence: TGTGCCAGCAGTTTTGGCGGGGAAGGTTACAATGAGCAGTTCTTC.

The J gene is TRBJ1-6, the V gene TRBV2; tentatively, D is TRBD1 (5 bases). CDR3 length: 15 amino acids. The germline V gene encodes CDR1 SNHLY and CDR2 FYNNEI. The V end lost 2 bases, the J end lost 8 bases, and 13 bases lay between the germline ends. The CDR3 nucleotides read TGTGCCAGCAGTGAAACGGGCAGGGAAGATTCACCCCTCCACTTT. Protein sequence: CASSETGREDSPLHF.

The genes are TRBV7-9 and TRBJ1-1; weak D call: TRBD1 (5 bases). Germline V gene data show CDR1 as SEHNR and CDR2 as FQNEAQ (reference sequence). The CDR3 has 16 amino acids. Trimming removed 5 bases from V and 1 base from J, with 17 bases in between. This CDR3 is CASSPPGGSRNTEAFF. The DNA for the CDR3 is TGTGCCAGCAGCCCCCCCGGGGGGTCGCGGAACACTGAAGCTTTCTTT.